Each of the 5 T cell receptor beta chains below was sequenced from the same sample in a study of T cell clonality in common variable immunodeficiency. TCRdb's table, derived via immunoSEQ multiplex PCR, lists solely in-frame clones and lacks some. Captured here are under 45,000 clones, none seen once; the top ten comprise 3% to 4.5%. The sample was peripheral blood mononuclear cells. The receptors shown here come from a person aged 18 to 75 in good health.

CDR3 DNA (partial): TGTGCCAGCACAGGTCTCTCTGGAAACACC. Translated: CASTGLSGNT. The CDR3 in its entirety is CASTGLSGNTIYF. The chain is built from TRBV7-9 and TRBJ1-3; D remains ambiguous. The DNA ends 3 residues before the CDR3 does, and the rest of the CDR3 is filled in from the germline J gene. This CDR3 spans 13 amino acids. Trimming cost V 7 bases and J 0 bases, with 7 bases left between them. Germline V gene data show CDR1 as SEHNR and CDR2 as FQNEAQ (reference sequence).

This clone was seen ten or more times. The read ends 3 residues before the CDR3 terminus; that terminus is restored from the germline J gene. This chain joins TRBV5-1 and TRBJ1-6; 10 nucleotides agree with TRBD1. Unmatched junction bases numbered 7, after V lost 6 bases and J lost 4 bases. CDR3 length: 16 amino acids. From germline, CDR1 is SGHRS and CDR2 YFSETQ. CDR3 bases read: TGCGCCAGCAAGCCGGGACAGGGGATGTATAATTCACCC. Translating it yields CASKPGQGMYNSP. The full CDR3 protein is CASKPGQGMYNSPLHF.

With respect to this clone: The CDR3 end lies 3 residues beyond the end of the read and is filled in from the germline J gene. The chain joins TRBV2 to TRBJ2-2; 14 nucleotides agree with TRBD2. The J segment lost 6 bases and the V segment lost 6 bases, leaving 3 bases of the junction unmatched. CDR3 size: 15 residues. The germline CDR1 and CDR2 sequences are SNHLY and FYNNEI. The CDR3 bases that were read are TGTGCCAGCAGGGTGGGACTAGCGGGAGCCGGGGAG. Translated, it gives CASRVGLAGAGE. The full CDR3 protein reads CASRVGLAGAGELFF.

This clone was counted a few times. The read finishes 3 residues shy of the CDR3 end, and the germline J gene is used to complete it. The chain couples TRBV11-2 to TRBJ2-3; 12 bases are a match to TRBD2. CDR1 is SGHAT and CDR2 is FQNNGV in the germline V gene. V shed 4 bases and J 1 base; nucleotides not matched to a gene: 0. This CDR3 has 15 residues. CDR3 sequence reads: CASSWTSGGTDTQYF. The CDR3 bases that were read are TGTGCCAGCAGCTGGACTAGCGGGGGCACAGATACG.

This clone was counted many times. Coverage ceases 3 residues before the CDR3 finishes, and the germline J gene fills in the end. The V gene is TRBV30, the J gene TRBJ2-1; D gene uncertain. Germline CDR1 GTSNPN, CDR2 SVGIG (reference sequence). Trimming stripped 0 bases from V and 8 bases from J, with 8 bases between. CDR3 length: 12 amino acids. Incomplete CDR3 DNA: TGTGCCTGGAGTGTAGCGACGTATGAG. Translation: CAWSVATYE. The CDR3 as a whole reads CAWSVATYEQFF.